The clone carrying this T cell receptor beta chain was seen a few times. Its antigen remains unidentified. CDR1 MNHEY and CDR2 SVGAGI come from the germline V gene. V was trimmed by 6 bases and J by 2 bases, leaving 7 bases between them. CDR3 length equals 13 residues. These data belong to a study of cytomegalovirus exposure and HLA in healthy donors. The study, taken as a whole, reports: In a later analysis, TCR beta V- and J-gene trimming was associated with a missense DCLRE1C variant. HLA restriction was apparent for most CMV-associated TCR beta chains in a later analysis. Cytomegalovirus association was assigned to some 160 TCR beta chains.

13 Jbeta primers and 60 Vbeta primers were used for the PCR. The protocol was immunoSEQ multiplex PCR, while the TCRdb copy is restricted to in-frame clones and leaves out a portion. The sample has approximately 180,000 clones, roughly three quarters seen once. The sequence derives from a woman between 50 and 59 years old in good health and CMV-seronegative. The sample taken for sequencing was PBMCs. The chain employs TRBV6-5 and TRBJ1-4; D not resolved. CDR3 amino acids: CASREVTNEKLFF. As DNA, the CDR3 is TGTGCCAGCAGGGAGGTGACTAATGAAAAACTGTTTTTT.